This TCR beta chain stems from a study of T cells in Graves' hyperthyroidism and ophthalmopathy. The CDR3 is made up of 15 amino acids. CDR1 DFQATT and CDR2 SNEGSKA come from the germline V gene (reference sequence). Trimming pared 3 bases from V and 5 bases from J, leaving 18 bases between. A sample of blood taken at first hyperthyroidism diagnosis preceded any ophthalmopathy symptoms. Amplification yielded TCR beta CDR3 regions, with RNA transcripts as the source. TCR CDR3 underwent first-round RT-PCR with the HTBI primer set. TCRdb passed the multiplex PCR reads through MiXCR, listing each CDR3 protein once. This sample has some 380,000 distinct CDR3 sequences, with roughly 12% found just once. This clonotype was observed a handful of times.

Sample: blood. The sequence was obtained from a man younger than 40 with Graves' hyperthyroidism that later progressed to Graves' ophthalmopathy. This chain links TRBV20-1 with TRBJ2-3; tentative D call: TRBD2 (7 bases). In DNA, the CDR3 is TGCAGTGCTAGGGGGGGGGCCGGGATCAGAGATACGCAGTATTTT. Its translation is CSARGGAGIRDTQYF.